This T cell receptor beta chain originates from a study of blood T cells in healthy people across ages. A J-beta primer mix and a sample-barcoded 5' primer were used in a second PCR of roughly 6 to 11 cycles. TCRdb analysed the 5' RACE reads with MiXCR anew, one entry per CDR3 protein. The sample has 750,000 to 950,000 distinct CDR3 sequences, 53% seen once. This CDR3 spans 12 amino acids. V lost 6 bases to trimming and J lost 7 bases, with 9 bases between them. The V gene's germline CDR1 is LGHNA and CDR2 YNFKEQ. The origin of this receptor is a man aged 80 or over in good health. Specimen: blood. The chain recombines TRBV4-2 with TRBJ2-2; TRBD2 is a possible D gene (5 bases). CDR3 bases: TGTGCCAGCAGACTGGCGGGCGGGGAGCTGTTTTTT. This gives the protein CASRLAGGELFF.